This entry lists 30 T cell receptor beta chains sequenced from one sample in a study of cytomegalovirus exposure and HLA in healthy donors. A multiplex PCR was run with 60 Vbeta primers and 13 Jbeta primers. Some clones are missing from TCRdb's copy, which holds only in-frame ones; the method was immunoSEQ multiplex PCR. The table includes under 200,000 clones, 80% detected once. The sequencing input was PBMCs. Receptors originate from a male donor in good health and CMV-seronegative.

V usage is TRBV6-5 and J usage is TRBJ1-6, with D perhaps TRBD1 (5 bases). The CDR3 sequence is 14 residues long. Looked up from germline, CDR1 is MNHEY and CDR2 is SVGAGI. The V end was cut by 5 bases, the J end by 8 bases, with 13 bases between. The CDR3 nucleotides are TGTGCCAGCAGTCAGCACAGGTCGGATTCACCCCTCCACTTT. This translates into CASSQHRSDSPLHF.

This clone showed up just a few times. The genes are TRBV6-6 and TRBJ1-4, with 8 bases identical to TRBD1. V dropped 2 bases and J dropped 6; count of bases not matched to a gene: 5. Germline lookup yields CDR1 MNHNY and CDR2 SVGAGI (reference sequence). The CDR3 spans 15 residues. The CDR3 reads CASSYGQGADEKLFF. The CDR3 DNA follows: TGTGCCAGCAGTTACGGCCAGGGGGCAGATGAAAAACTGTTTTTT.

Regarding this clone: Different DNA sequences within this sample yield the same CDR3. The rearrangement joins TRBV5-1 to TRBJ1-2; TRBD1 matches 7 bases. Trimming at V came to 4 bases and at J to 1 base, leaving 4 bases not matched to a gene. The V gene's germline CDR1 is SGHRS and CDR2 YFSETQ. The CDR3 runs 14 residues. CDR3 coding DNA: TGCGCCAGCAGCCCAAGACAGGGTAACTATGGCTACACCTTC. This encodes CASSPRQGNYGYTF.

V usage is TRBV6-5 and J usage is TRBJ1-2; no clear D. CDR3 size: 14 residues. Trimming shortened V by 0 bases and J by 8 bases, and 13 bases separated the two germline ends. Germline V gene data show CDR1 as MNHEY and CDR2 as SVGAGI. Here the CDR3 reads CASSYSRPGGGYTF. The CDR3 nucleotides read TGTGCCAGCAGTTACTCGCGGCCCGGTGGCGGCTACACCTTC.

There are a few counts of this clone. The gene calls are TRBV7-2 and TRBJ1-1, with 9 bases identical to TRBD1. CDR1 and CDR2 from the germline V gene are SGHTA and FQGNSA. V shed 1 base, J shed 0 bases, and the junction held 6 bases outside the gene matches. The CDR3 covers 17 residues. The CDR3 DNA sequence: TGTGCCAGCAGCTTAGGAGGGACAGGGAGCTTGAACACTGAAGCTTTCTTT. Protein sequence: CASSLGGTGSLNTEAFF.

This clone occurred a few times. The chain employs TRBV5-1 and TRBJ2-7, with a weak D call TRBD1 (6 bases). V was trimmed by 0 bases and J by 4 bases, leaving 11 bases between them. Germline lookup yields CDR1 SGHRS and CDR2 YFSETQ. The CDR3 covers 14 residues. The CDR3 DNA reads TGCGCCAGCAGCTTGGGAGGGGGTTGGTACGAGCAGTACTTC. Encoded protein: CASSLGGGWYEQYF.

This clone occurred once. V and J are TRBV19 and TRBJ1-2; D ambiguous. CDR1 and CDR2 from the germline V gene are LNHDA and SQIVND (reference sequence). Trimming cost V 0 bases and J 3 bases, with 11 bases left between them. The CDR3 is 15 amino acids. The CDR3 is CASSIEGRPDYGYTF. In DNA, the CDR3 is TGTGCCAGTAGTATAGAGGGCAGGCCGGACTATGGCTACACCTTC.

This clone was picked up a small number of times. The chain recombines TRBV2 with TRBJ2-1, with D hard to call. Per the germline V gene, CDR1 is SNHLY and CDR2 is FYNNEI. V was cut by 4 bases and J by 0 bases, with 13 bases left in between. This CDR3 spans 16 amino acids. CDR3 sequence reads: CASSAFIASSYNEQFF. CDR3 nucleotide sequence: TGTGCCAGCAGTGCCTTCATAGCCAGCTCCTACAATGAGCAGTTCTTC. Full variable domain (remainder filled in from reference TRBV2 and TRBJ2-1): EPEVTQTPSHQVTQMGQEVILRCVPISNHLYFYWYRQILGQKVEFLVSFYNNEISEKSEIFDDQFSVERPDGSNFTLKIRSTKLEDSAMYFCASSAFIASSYNEQFFGPGTRLTVL.

The rearrangement links TRBV27 to TRBJ1-2; D is possibly TRBD1 (6 bases). The V and J ends lost 0 bases and 3 bases respectively, with 11 bases between them. Germline CDR1 and CDR2: MNHEY and SMNVEV (reference sequence). The CDR3 totals 15 residues. The CDR3 DNA reads TGTGCCAGCAGTTTATCGTGGGCAGGGGACTATGGCTACACCTTC. The encoded protein is CASSLSWAGDYGYTF.

V and J are TRBV6-1 and TRBJ1-2; D is unclear. Germline V lookup: CDR1 MNHNS, CDR2 SASEGT. V was shortened by 3 bases and J by 1 base, with 6 bases between the two germline ends. CDR3 length equals 13 residues. The CDR3 reads CASSDTFNYGYTF. The CDR3 nucleotides are TGTGCCAGCAGTGATACATTTAACTATGGCTACACCTTC.

This clone was recorded only once. This chain links TRBV6-5 with TRBJ1-2; D is possibly TRBD1 (6 bases). The germline gives CDR1 MNHEY, CDR2 SVGAGI. This CDR3 spans 13 amino acids. Deletions cut 0 bases from V and 7 bases from J, with 9 bases between. This CDR3 reads CASSYSATGGYTF. CDR3 DNA sequence: TGTGCCAGCAGTTACTCGGCGACAGGTGGCTACACCTTC.

This chain joins TRBV4-1 and TRBJ2-7; weak D call: TRBD2 (5 bases). Trimming took 3 bases from V and 0 from J, leaving 18 bases between them. The V gene's germline CDR1 is MGHRA and CDR2 YSYEKL. The CDR3 has 17 residues. The CDR3 nucleotides are TGCGCCAGCAGCCACGGCCTGGGAGTCCGAAGCTCCTACGAGCAGTACTTC. It is translated as CASSHGLGVRSSYEQYF.

J is TRBJ1-1 and V is TRBV5-6; a possible D gene is TRBD1 (6 bases). Between the trimmed V and J ends, which lost 5 bases and 1 base, there was a span of 9 bases. The CDR3 is 13 residues long. Germline CDR1 is SGHDT and CDR2 is YYEEEE. CDR3 DNA: TGTGCCAGCAGGGGGACAAAGAACACTGAAGCTTTCTTT. As protein: CASRGTKNTEAFF.

The chain carries TRBV13 and TRBJ2-5; 7 positions agree with TRBD2. The V gene end was trimmed by 5 bases and the J gene end by 5 bases; junction bases not matched to a gene: 11. CDR3 size: 15 residues. CDR1 and CDR2 from the germline V gene are PRHDT and FYEKMQ (reference sequence). This CDR3 reads CASSTSSGGSETQYF. The CDR3 region has the DNA TGTGCCAGCAGCACTTCATCGGGGGGATCGGAGACCCAGTACTTC.

The chain has TRBV19 and TRBJ1-6; 8 nucleotides align to TRBD1. V lost 6 bases to trimming and J lost 6 bases; unmatched junction nucleotides: 7. There are 15 residues in the CDR3. The V gene's germline CDR1 is LNHDA and CDR2 SQIVND (reference sequence). Here the CDR3 DNA reads TGTGCCAGTAGATGGGGACAGGTGATTAATTCACCCCTCCACTTT. Translating it yields CASRWGQVINSPLHF. The full variable domain, its missing parts supplied by reference TRBV19 and TRBJ1-6, is DGGITQSPKYLFRKEGQNVTLSCEQNLNHDAMYWYRQDPGQGLRLIYYSQIVNDFQKGDIAEGYSVSREKKESFPLTVTSAQKNPTAFYLCASRWGQVINSPLHFGNGTRLTVT.

DNA for the CDR3: TGTGCCAGCAGCTTAGGAGGCGGGGGGCCAGATACGCAGTATTTT. Its translation: CASSLGGGGPDTQYF. The chain carries TRBV7-2 and TRBJ2-3, with 8 bases matching TRBD2. The germline gives CDR1 SGHTA, CDR2 FQGNSA. The junction had 4 bases not matched to a gene; V was cut back by 1 base and J by 4 bases. There are 15 residues in the CDR3.

The J gene is TRBJ2-7, the V gene TRBV9; 9 nucleotides match TRBD2. CDR3 length: 15 amino acids. V was clipped by 0 bases and J by 6 bases; unmatched bases: 7. Per germline, CDR1 SGDLS and CDR2 YYNGEE. The CDR3 sequence: CASSVGTSAFGEQYF. The CDR3 coding sequence is TGTGCCAGCAGCGTAGGGACTAGCGCCTTTGGCGAGCAGTACTTC.

The CDR3 here is CASSRPGTGSYEQYF. CDR3 coding DNA: TGTGCCAGCTCACGGCCCGGGACAGGATCATACGAGCAGTACTTC. This chain connects TRBV18 to TRBJ2-7; 8 nucleotides agree with TRBD1. The CDR3 loop spans 15 amino acids. The germline V gene encodes CDR1 KGHSH and CDR2 LQKENI. J was trimmed by 4 bases and V by 4 bases; bases with no gene match: 9. Full variable domain (rest looked up from reference TRBV18 and TRBJ2-7): NAGVMQNPRHLVRRRGQEARLRCSPMKGHSHVYWYRQLPEEGLKFMVYLQKENIIDESGMPKERFSAEFPKEGPSILRIQQVVRGDSAAYFCASSRPGTGSYEQYFGPGTRLTVT.

CDR3 sequence: CASSPLNGGEFGELFF. The CDR3 coding sequence is TGCGCCAGCAGCCCCCTCAACGGGGGGGAATTCGGGGAGCTGTTTTTT. This chain links TRBV5-1 with TRBJ2-2; 8 bases match TRBD2. The CDR3 loop spans 16 amino acids. The ends lost 4 bases at V and 7 bases at J; junction bases unmatched: 12. Looked up from germline, CDR1 is SGHRS and CDR2 is YFSETQ. The full variable domain, with the rest looked up from reference TRBV5-1 and TRBJ2-2, is KAGVTQTPRYLIKTRGQQVTLSCSPISGHRSVSWYQQTPGQGLQFLFEYFSETQRNKGNFPGRFSGRQFSNSRSEMNVSTLELGDSALYLCASSPLNGGEFGELFFGEGSRLTVL.

V gene TRBV5-1 combines with J gene TRBJ2-7; the D is unclear. This CDR3 region has 15 residues. V lost 0 bases and J 3 bases, leaving 13 bases between the germline ends. In germline, CDR1 is SGHRS, CDR2 YFSETQ. The CDR3 sequence: CASSLEIGKNYEQYF. CDR3 nucleotides: TGCGCCAGCAGCTTGGAGATTGGCAAAAACTACGAGCAGTACTTC.

The V gene is TRBV30, the J gene TRBJ2-2; 7 bases align to TRBD2. Germline V gene lookup returns CDR1 GTSNPN and CDR2 SVGIG (reference sequence). Unmatched junction bases numbered 3, after V lost 0 bases and J lost 8 bases. CDR3 length: 13 amino acids. CDR3 protein: CAWSVWGGGELFF. DNA of the CDR3: TGTGCCTGGAGTGTATGGGGGGGAGGGGAGCTGTTTTTT. Combining the CDR3 with reference TRBV30 and TRBJ2-2 gives the whole variable domain SQTIHQWPATLVQPVGSPLSLECTVEGTSNPNLYWYRQAAGRGLQLLFYSVGIGQISSEVPQNLSASRPQDRQFILSSKKLLLSDSGFYLCAWSVWGGGELFFGEGSRLTVL.

The chain has TRBV6-4 and TRBJ1-5; D gene uncertain. Trimming removed 4 bases from V and 0 bases from J, with 10 bases in between. CDR1 MRHNA and CDR2 SNTAGT come from the germline V gene. The CDR3 totals 15 residues. CDR3 in DNA: TGTGCCAGCAGTGGCAGATCGTATAGCAATCAGCCCCAGCATTTT. This translates into CASSGRSYSNQPQHF.

The chain links TRBV5-1 to TRBJ1-4; 8 nucleotides align to TRBD1. V was clipped by 4 bases and J by 7 bases; unmatched bases: 12. The CDR3 extends over 16 amino acids. Looked up from germline, CDR1 is SGHRS and CDR2 is YFSETQ. The CDR3 is CASSHGQGRAGEKLFF. Here the CDR3 DNA reads TGCGCCAGCAGCCACGGACAGGGAAGGGCTGGTGAAAAACTGTTTTTT.

The rearrangement links TRBV25-1 to TRBJ2-5, with D tentatively TRBD2 (6 bases). The CDR3 runs to 11 residues. With 8 bases removed from V and 9 bases from J, the gap between germline ends came to 13 bases. Germline V gene sequence: CDR1 MGHDK, CDR2 SYGVNS. The CDR3, as DNA: TGTGCCAGCCAGACTAGTTCGGCCCAGTACTTC. This sequence encodes CASQTSSAQYF.

The rearrangement links TRBV6-5 to TRBJ2-2, with D possibly matching TRBD1 (6 bases). CDR1 is MNHEY, CDR2 SVGAGI, per germline. This CDR3 comprises 13 residues. The V and J ends lost 6 bases and 5 bases respectively, with 10 bases between them. The CDR3 nucleotides read TGTGCCAGCAGACCCACAGGGACCGGGGAGCTGTTTTTT. This gives the protein CASRPTGTGELFF.

As regards this clone: Its ends do not fully match the called genes, so a read error is possible. The chain recombines TRBV7-9 with TRBJ2-2; the D call may be TRBD1 or TRBD2 (6 bases each). This CDR3 contains 16 residues. Germline assignment: CDR1 SEHNR and CDR2 FQNEAQ (reference sequence). The CDR3 DNA follows: TGTTCCAGCAGCTTAGGGGGTAGCGGAAACACCGGGGAGCTGTTTTTT. It is translated as CSSSLGGSGNTGELFF.

The V call is TRBV7-2, the J call TRBJ1-1; D is uncertain. In germline, CDR1 is SGHTA, CDR2 FQGNSA. The CDR3 consists of 14 residues. V was shortened by 3 bases and J by 1 base, with 9 bases between the two germline ends. The chain's CDR3 is CASSFRRSNTEAFF. CDR3 DNA: TGTGCCAGCAGCTTCCGCAGATCGAACACTGAAGCTTTCTTT.

J is TRBJ2-1 and V is TRBV7-6; TRBD2 might be the D (5 bases). This CDR3 has 15 amino acids. Germline CDR1 reads SGHVS; CDR2 reads FNYEAQ. Trimming stripped 0 bases from V and 8 bases from J, with 14 bases between. CDR3 sequence: CASSLAPLGRDEQFF. The CDR3 DNA reads as TGTGCCAGCAGCTTAGCCCCACTAGGGCGGGATGAGCAGTTCTTC. Full variable domain (outside the CDR3, taken from reference TRBV7-6 and TRBJ2-1): GAGVSQSPRYKVTKRGQDVALRCDPISGHVSLYWYRQALGQGPEFLTYFNYEAQQDKSGLPNDRFSAERPEGSISTLTIQRTEQRDSAMYRCASSLAPLGRDEQFFGPGTRLTVL.

The genes are TRBV29-1 and TRBJ1-5; 9 nucleotides line up with TRBD1. The CDR3 consists of 13 residues. Germline CDR1 and CDR2: SQVTM and ANQGSEA. V was pared by 6 bases and J by 4 bases, with 4 bases of the junction left unmatched. CDR3 sequence (DNA): TGCAGCGTCGGACAGGGGAAGAATCAGCCCCAGCATTTT. It codes for CSVGQGKNQPQHF. The whole variable domain, filled in from reference TRBV29-1 and TRBJ1-5, reads SAVISQKPSRDICQRGTSLTIQCQVDSQVTMMFWYRQQPGQSLTLIATANQGSEATYESGFVIDKFPISRPNLTFSTLTVSNMSPEDSSIYLCSVGQGKNQPQHFGDGTRLSIL.

This clone came up once. Lacking the conserved final phenylalanine or tryptophan, this CDR3 likely reflects a read error. The chain employs TRBV30 and TRBJ1-1; 8 nucleotides line up with TRBD1. Germline trimming cut 1 base from V and 3 bases from J; bases unmatched to any gene: 7. The CDR3 covers 15 residues. Germline CDR1 is GTSNPN and CDR2 is SVGIG (reference sequence). CDR3 coding DNA: TGTGCCTGGAGTGACCATTGGACAGGGTACACTGAAGCTTTCGTT. Residues: CAWSDHWTGYTEAFV.